A selection of T cell receptor beta chains follows, all from one sample in a study of multiple sclerosis patients with progressive multifocal leukoencephalopathy. Clones were read by immunoSEQ multiplex PCR, and TCRdb kept only the in-frame ones, dropping some. The data contain some 25,000 clones, approximately 90% of them singletons. This material consisted of PBMCs, taken from a patient treated with natalizumab. The receptors were sampled from a man aged 30 to 45 with multiple sclerosis. CDR3s include the opening cysteine and the closing phenylalanine or tryptophan. D genes are given only for firm matches. Clone size is stated in some rows and not others, as once, few, many or a class when expanded.

clone size	D gene	V gene	J gene	CDR3 protein	CDR3 DNA
-	TRBD1	TRBV6-1	TRBJ2-7	CAAATGATYEQYF	TGTGCCGCCGCGACAGGGGCGACCTACGAGCAGTACTTC
-	-	TRBV12-2	TRBJ1-4	CASRLPGTAKNEKLFF	TGTGCAAGTCGTCTCCCAGGGACAGCGAAAAATGAAAAACTGTTTTTT
-	-	TRBV5-1	TRBJ2-7	CASSLEVGGNYEQYF	TGCGCCAGCAGCTTGGAGGTTGGGGGGAATTACGAGCAGTACTTC
-	-	TRBV6-8	TRBJ2-2	CASSYSPPPNTGELFF	TGTGCCAGCAGTTACTCTCCCCCCCCGAACACCGGGGAGCTGTTTTTT
-	TRBD2	TRBV7-2	TRBJ2-5	CASSWRLAQYF	TGTGCCAGCAGCTGGCGACTAGCACAGTACTTC
few	-	TRBV21-1	TRBJ2-6	CASSNDGRPGPGANVLTF	TGTGCCAGCAGCAATGACGGGAGGCCAGGCCCTGGGGCCAACGTCCTGACTTTC
-	-	TRBV11-2	TRBJ2-1	CASSLYPALTSYNEQFF	TGTGCCAGCAGCTTATACCCGGCGCTGACATCCTACAATGAGCAGTTCTTC
-	-	TRBV7-6	TRBJ2-3	CASSLAGGKRFTDTQYF	TGTGCCAGCAGCTTAGCGGGTGGAAAGCGGTTCACAGATACGCAGTATTTT
-	-	TRBV7-3	TRBJ2-6	CASSLLSRGSGANVLTF	TGTGCCAGCAGCTTATTATCCCGGGGCTCTGGGGCCAACGTCCTGACTTTC
once	TRBD1	TRBV11-2	TRBJ1-1	CASSSGTGVVTEAFF	TGTGCCAGCAGCTCCGGGACAGGGGTTGTCACTGAAGCTTTCTTT
-	-	TRBV7-2	TRBJ2-5	CASSYGTSQETQYF	TGTGCCAGCAGCTACGGGACATCCCAAGAGACCCAGTACTTC
-	-	TRBV15	TRBJ1-1	CATSRKTDEAFF	TGTGCCACCAGCAGAAAGACGGATGAAGCTTTCTTT
-	-	TRBV5-1	TRBJ2-5	CASSPGTSQETQYF	TGCGCCAGCAGCCCGGGGACTTCTCAAGAGACCCAGTACTTC
-	-	TRBV4-2	TRBJ1-1	CASGMNTEAFF	TGTGCCAGCGGGATGAACACTGAAGCTTTCTTT
-	TRBD2	TRBV7-3	TRBJ2-5	CASSKYGTIKETQYF	TGTGCCAGCAGCAAATACGGGACTATCAAAGAGACCCAGTACTTC
-	-	TRBV10-3	TRBJ1-1	CAISQVMNTEAFF	TGTGCCATCAGCCAGGTTATGAACACTGAAGCTTTCTTT